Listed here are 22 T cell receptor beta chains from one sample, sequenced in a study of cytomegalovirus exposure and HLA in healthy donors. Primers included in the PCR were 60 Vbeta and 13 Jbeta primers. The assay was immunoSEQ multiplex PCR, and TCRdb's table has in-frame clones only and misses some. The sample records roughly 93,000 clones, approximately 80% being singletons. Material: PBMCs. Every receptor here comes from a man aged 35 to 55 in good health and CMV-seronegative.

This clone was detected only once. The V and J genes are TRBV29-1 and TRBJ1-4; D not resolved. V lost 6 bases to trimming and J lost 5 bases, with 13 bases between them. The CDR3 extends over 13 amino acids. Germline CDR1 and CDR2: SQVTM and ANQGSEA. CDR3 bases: TGCAGCGTCCTAGGAGGGTGGAATGAAAAACTGTTTTTT. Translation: CSVLGGWNEKLFF.

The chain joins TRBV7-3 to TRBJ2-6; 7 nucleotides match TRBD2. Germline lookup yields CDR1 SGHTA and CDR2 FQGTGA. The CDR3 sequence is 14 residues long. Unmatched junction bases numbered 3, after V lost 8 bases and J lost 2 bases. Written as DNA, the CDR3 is TGTGCCAGCGCCGGGGGGACTGGGGCCAACGTCCTGACTTTC. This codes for CASAGGTGANVLTF.

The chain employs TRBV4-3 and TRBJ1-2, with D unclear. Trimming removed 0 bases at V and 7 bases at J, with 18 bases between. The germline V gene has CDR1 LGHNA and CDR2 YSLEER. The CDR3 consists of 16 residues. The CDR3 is CASSQDLGMASAGYTF. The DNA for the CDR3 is TGCGCCAGCAGCCAAGATCTCGGGATGGCTTCGGCTGGCTACACCTTC.

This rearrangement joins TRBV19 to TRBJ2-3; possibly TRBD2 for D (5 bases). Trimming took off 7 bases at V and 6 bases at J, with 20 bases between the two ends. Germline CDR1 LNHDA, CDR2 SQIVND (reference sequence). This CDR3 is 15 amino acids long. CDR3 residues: CASTSTRARADTQYF. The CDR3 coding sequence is TGTGCCAGTACCTCGACGCGGGCTAGGGCGGATACGCAGTATTTT.

The CDR3 loop reads CASSQRTGPSYGYTF. CDR3 in DNA: TGCGCCAGCAGCCAACGGACAGGCCCCAGCTATGGCTACACCTTC. The gene calls are TRBV4-3 and TRBJ1-2; TRBD1 aligns across 7 bases. J lost 4 bases, V lost 2 bases, and 7 bases had no gene match. The CDR3 extends over 15 amino acids. Per the germline V gene, CDR1 is LGHNA and CDR2 is YSLEER.

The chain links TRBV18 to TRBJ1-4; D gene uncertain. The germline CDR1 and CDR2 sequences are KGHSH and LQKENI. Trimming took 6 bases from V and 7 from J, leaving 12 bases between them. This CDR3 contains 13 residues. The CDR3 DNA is TGTGCCAGCTCTTCCTCCCAGGCTGAAAAACTGTTTTTT. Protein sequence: CASSSSQAEKLFF.

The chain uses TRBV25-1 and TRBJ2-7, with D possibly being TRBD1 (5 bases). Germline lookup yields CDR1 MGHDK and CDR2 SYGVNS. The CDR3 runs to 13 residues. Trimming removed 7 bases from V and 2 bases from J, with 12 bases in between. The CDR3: CASTLTGPYEQYF. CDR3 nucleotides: TGTGCCAGCACCCTAACAGGCCCCTACGAGCAGTACTTC.

CDR3 sequence: CASSLTRGGADTQYF. CDR3 sequence (DNA): TGTGCCAGCAGCTTAACACGGGGGGGAGCAGATACGCAGTATTTT. The chain combines TRBV7-3 with TRBJ2-3, with 8 nucleotides matching TRBD2. Unmatched junction bases numbered 3, after V lost 0 bases and J lost 4 bases. There are 15 residues in the CDR3. The V gene's germline CDR1 is SGHTA and CDR2 FQGTGA.

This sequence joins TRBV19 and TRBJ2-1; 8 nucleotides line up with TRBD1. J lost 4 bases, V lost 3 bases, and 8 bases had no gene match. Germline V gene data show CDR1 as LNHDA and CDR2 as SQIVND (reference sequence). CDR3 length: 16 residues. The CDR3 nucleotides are TGTGCCAGTAGTATGGGGCGGACAGGGCCATACAATGAGCAGTTCTTC. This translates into CASSMGRTGPYNEQFF.

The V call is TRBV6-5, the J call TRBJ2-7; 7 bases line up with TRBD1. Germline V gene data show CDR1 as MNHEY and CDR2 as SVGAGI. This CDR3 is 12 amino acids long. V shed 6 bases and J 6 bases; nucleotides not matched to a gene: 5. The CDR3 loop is CASRATGFEQYF. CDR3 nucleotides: TGTGCCAGCAGAGCGACAGGGTTCGAGCAGTACTTC.

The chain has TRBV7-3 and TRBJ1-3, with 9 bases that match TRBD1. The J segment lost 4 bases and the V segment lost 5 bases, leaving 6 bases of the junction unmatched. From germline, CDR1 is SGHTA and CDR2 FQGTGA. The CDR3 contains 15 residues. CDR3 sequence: CASSDQGTGGNTIYF. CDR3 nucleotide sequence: TGTGCCAGCAGCGACCAAGGGACAGGGGGAAACACCATATATTTT. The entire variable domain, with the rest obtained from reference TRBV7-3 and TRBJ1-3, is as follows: GAGVSQTPSNKVTEKGKYVELRCDPISGHTALYWYRQSLGQGPEFLIYFQGTGAADDSGLPNDRFFAVRPEGSVSTLKIQRTERGDSAVYLCASSDQGTGGNTIYFGEGSWLTVV.

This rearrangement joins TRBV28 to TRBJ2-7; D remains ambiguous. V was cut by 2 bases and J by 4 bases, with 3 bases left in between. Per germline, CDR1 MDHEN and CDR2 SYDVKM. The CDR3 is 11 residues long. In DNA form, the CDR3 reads TGTGCCAGCAGTTTACAGTACGAGCAGTACTTC. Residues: CASSLQYEQYF. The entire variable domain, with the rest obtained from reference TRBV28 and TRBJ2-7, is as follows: DVKVTQSSRYLVKRTGEKVFLECVQDMDHENMFWYRQDPGLGLRLIYFSYDVKMKEKGDIPEGYSVSREKKERFSLILESASTNQTSMYLCASSLQYEQYFGPGTRLTVT.

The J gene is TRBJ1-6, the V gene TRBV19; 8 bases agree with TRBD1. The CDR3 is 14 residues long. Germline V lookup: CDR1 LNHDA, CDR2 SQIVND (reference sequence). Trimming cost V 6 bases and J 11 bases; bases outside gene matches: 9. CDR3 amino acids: CASSRTGFEPPLHF. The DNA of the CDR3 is TGTGCCAGTAGCCGGACAGGGTTTGAACCACCCCTCCACTTT.

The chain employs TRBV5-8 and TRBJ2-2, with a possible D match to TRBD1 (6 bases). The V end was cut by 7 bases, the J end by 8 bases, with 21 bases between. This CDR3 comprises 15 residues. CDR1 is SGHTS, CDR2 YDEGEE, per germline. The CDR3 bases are TGTGCCAGCCCCCCCAAGGGGGAGAGTACGGGGGAGCTGTTTTTT. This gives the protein CASPPKGESTGELFF.

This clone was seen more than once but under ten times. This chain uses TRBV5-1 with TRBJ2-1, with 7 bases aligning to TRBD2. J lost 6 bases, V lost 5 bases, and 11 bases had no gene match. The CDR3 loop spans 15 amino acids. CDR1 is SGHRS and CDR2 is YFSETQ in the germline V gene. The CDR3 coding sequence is TGCGCCAGCAGATCACAGGAGACTAGCTTCAATGAGCAGTTCTTC. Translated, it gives CASRSQETSFNEQFF.

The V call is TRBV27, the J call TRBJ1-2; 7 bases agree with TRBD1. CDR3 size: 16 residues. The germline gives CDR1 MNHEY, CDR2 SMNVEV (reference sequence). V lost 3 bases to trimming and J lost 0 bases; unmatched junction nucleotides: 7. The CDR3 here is CASSLGGQLTNYGYTF. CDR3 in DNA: TGTGCCAGCAGTTTGGGGGGACAGCTCACTAACTATGGCTACACCTTC.

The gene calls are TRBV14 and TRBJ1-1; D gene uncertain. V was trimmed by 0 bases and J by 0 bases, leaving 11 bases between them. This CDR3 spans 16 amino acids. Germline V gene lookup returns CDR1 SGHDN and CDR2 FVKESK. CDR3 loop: CASSQEVGRMNTEAFF. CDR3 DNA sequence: TGTGCCAGCAGCCAAGAAGTTGGCAGGATGAACACTGAAGCTTTCTTT.

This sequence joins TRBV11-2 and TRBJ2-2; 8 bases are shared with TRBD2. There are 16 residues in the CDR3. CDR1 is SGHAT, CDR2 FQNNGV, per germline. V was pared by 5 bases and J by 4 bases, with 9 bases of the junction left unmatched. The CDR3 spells CASSPIGGAGTGELFF. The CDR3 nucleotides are TGTGCCAGCAGCCCCATCGGGGGGGCAGGCACCGGGGAGCTGTTTTTT.

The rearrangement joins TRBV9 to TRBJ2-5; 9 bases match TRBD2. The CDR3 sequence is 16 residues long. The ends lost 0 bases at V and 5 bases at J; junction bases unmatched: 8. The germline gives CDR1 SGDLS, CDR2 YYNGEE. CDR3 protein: CASSVAAGGPGETQYF. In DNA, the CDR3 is TGTGCCAGCAGCGTAGCGGCGGGGGGGCCGGGGGAGACCCAGTACTTC.

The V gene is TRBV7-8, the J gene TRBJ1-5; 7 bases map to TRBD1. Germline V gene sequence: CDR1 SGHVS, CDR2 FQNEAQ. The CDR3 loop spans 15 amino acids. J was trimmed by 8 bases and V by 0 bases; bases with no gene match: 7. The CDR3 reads CASSLADRDWEPQHF. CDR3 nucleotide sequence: TGTGCCAGCAGCTTAGCAGACAGGGATTGGGAGCCCCAGCATTTT.

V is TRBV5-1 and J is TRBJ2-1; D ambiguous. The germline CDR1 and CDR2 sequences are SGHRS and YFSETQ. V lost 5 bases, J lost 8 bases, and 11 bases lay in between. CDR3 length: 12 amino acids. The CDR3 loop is CASSQALDEQFF. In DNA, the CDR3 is TGCGCCAGCAGTCAGGCCCTCGATGAGCAGTTCTTC.

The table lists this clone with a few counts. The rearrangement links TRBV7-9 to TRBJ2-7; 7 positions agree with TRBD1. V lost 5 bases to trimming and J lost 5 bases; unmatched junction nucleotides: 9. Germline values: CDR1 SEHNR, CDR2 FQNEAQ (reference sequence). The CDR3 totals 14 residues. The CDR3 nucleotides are TGTGCCAGCAGCCCAGACAGGGTCCTTAACGAGCAGTACTTC. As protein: CASSPDRVLNEQYF. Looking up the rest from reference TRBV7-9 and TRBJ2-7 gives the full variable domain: DTGVSQNPRHKITKRGQNVTFRCDPISEHNRLYWYRQTLGQGPEFLTYFQNEAQLEKSRLLSDRFSAERPKGSFSTLEIQRTEQGDSAMYLCASSPDRVLNEQYFGPGTRLTVT.